This passage covers 15 T cell receptor beta chains from one sample sequenced in a study of cytomegalovirus exposure and HLA in healthy donors. Data came from immunoSEQ multiplex PCR; TCRdb stores just in-frame clones and leaves some out. The sample lists 100,000 to 150,000 clones; about 96% were seen once. The sequencing sample was made of PBMCs. Receptors originate from a man aged 18 to 29 in good health and CMV-seronegative.

The chain combines TRBV30 with TRBJ1-1; possible D gene TRBD1, 5 bases. CDR3 length: 13 amino acids. Trimming removed 0 bases at V and 4 bases at J, with 9 bases between. Germline assignment: CDR1 GTSNPN and CDR2 SVGIG (reference sequence). CDR3 protein: CAWSVRRGTEAFF. CDR3 bases: TGTGCCTGGAGTGTACGAAGGGGCACTGAAGCTTTCTTT.

This clone was seen once. This chain uses TRBV28 with TRBJ1-5; D may be TRBD1 (5 bases). Trimming shortened V by 6 bases and J by 0 bases, and 15 bases separated the two germline ends. The CDR3 is 16 amino acids. CDR1 is MDHEN, CDR2 SYDVKM, per germline. CDR3 loop: CASRLTAQYSNQPQHF. The CDR3 DNA is TGTGCCAGCAGATTGACAGCGCAATATAGCAATCAGCCCCAGCATTTT. The full variable domain, in which reference TRBV28 and TRBJ1-5 provide the parts outside the CDR3, is DVKVTQSSRYLVKRTGEKVFLECVQDMDHENMFWYRQDPGLGLRLIYFSYDVKMKEKGDIPEGYSVSREKKERFSLILESASTNQTSMYLCASRLTAQYSNQPQHFGDGTRLSIL.

As DNA, the CDR3 is TGTGCCAGCAGCGGTCCGGGACAGGGGGCGGGTATCCCTAACACCGGGGAGCTGTTTTTT. It translates to CASSGPGQGAGIPNTGELFF. The gene calls are TRBV28 and TRBJ2-2; the match to TRBD1 covers 12 bases. V dropped 6 bases and J dropped 2; count of bases not matched to a gene: 16. Germline V gene lookup returns CDR1 MDHEN and CDR2 SYDVKM. CDR3 length: 20 amino acids.

The chain uses TRBV19 and TRBJ1-2; 9 bases agree with TRBD1. The CDR3 sequence is 13 residues long. Germline lookup yields CDR1 LNHDA and CDR2 SQIVND (reference sequence). Germline trimming cut 5 bases from V and 6 bases from J; bases unmatched to any gene: 4. The CDR3 DNA sequence: TGTGCCAGTAGTGCTGACAGGGGGAATGGCTACACCTTC. Translation gives CASSADRGNGYTF.

This clone showed up just once. This chain links TRBV28 with TRBJ2-7; 9 positions match TRBD2. The CDR3 contains 15 residues. The junction had 5 bases not matched to a gene; V was cut back by 3 bases and J by 2 bases. CDR1 is MDHEN and CDR2 is SYDVKM in the germline V gene. The DNA of the CDR3 is TGTGCCAGCAGTTTCAGCGGGAGGACAACCTACGAGCAGTACTTC. It is translated as CASSFSGRTTYEQYF.

V and J are TRBV19 and TRBJ2-1, with TRBD2 matching over 9 bases. V trimming: 2 bases; J trimming: 7 bases; junction bases outside the gene matches: 6. This CDR3 has 15 residues. The V gene's germline CDR1 is LNHDA and CDR2 SQIVND (reference sequence). The DNA for the CDR3 is TGTGCCAGTAGTATAAGGCGGGAGGGGTGGAATGAGCAGTTCTTC. This sequence encodes CASSIRREGWNEQFF.

This rearrangement joins TRBV19 to TRBJ1-1, with D possibly TRBD1 on 5 matching bases. Trimming removed 4 bases at V and 0 bases at J, with 21 bases between. CDR1 is LNHDA, CDR2 SQIVND, per germline (reference sequence). The CDR3 is made up of 18 amino acids. The DNA of the CDR3 is TGTGCCAGTAGTACAATGGCTAACAGGAAGAGTATGAACACTGAAGCTTTCTTT. Protein sequence: CASSTMANRKSMNTEAFF.

This chain connects TRBV4-1 to TRBJ1-5, with 9 positions matching TRBD1. J was trimmed by 6 bases and V by 0 bases; bases with no gene match: 6. The CDR3 loop spans 16 amino acids. Germline CDR1 reads MGHRA; CDR2 reads YSYEKL. CDR3 protein: CASSQDRSTGGQPQHF. CDR3 sequence (DNA): TGCGCCAGCAGCCAAGATCGGTCGACAGGGGGTCAGCCCCAGCATTTT.

The chain carries TRBV28 and TRBJ1-5; D gene uncertain. Trimming took off 2 bases at V and 3 bases at J, with 8 bases between the two ends. This CDR3 is built from 14 residues. Germline V gene lookup returns CDR1 MDHEN and CDR2 SYDVKM. Here the CDR3 DNA reads TGTGCCAGCAGTTTAAATGAGCCCAATCAGCCCCAGCATTTT. Translation gives CASSLNEPNQPQHF.

The gene calls are TRBV30 and TRBJ2-6; D remains unclear. V was shortened by 5 bases and J by 1 base, with 6 bases between the two germline ends. The CDR3 extends over 13 amino acids. Germline values: CDR1 GTSNPN, CDR2 SVGIG (reference sequence). As DNA, the CDR3 is TGTGCCTGGGGCCTGTCTGGGGCCAACGTCCTGACTTTC. Translated, it gives CAWGLSGANVLTF.

The rearrangement links TRBV29-1 to TRBJ1-1; no definite D call. V lost 2 bases and J 1 base, leaving 5 bases between the germline ends. This CDR3 region has 12 residues. Germline lookup yields CDR1 SQVTM and CDR2 ANQGSEA. CDR3 region: CSVELANTEAFF. CDR3 DNA sequence: TGCAGCGTTGAATTGGCGAACACTGAAGCTTTCTTT.

This chain connects TRBV19 to TRBJ2-3, with TRBD2 identical over 8 bases. Germline-derived CDR1 and CDR2 are LNHDA and SQIVND (reference sequence). The CDR3 is 16 residues long. Germline trimming cut 3 bases from V and 1 base from J; bases unmatched to any gene: 6. CDR3 nucleotides: TGTGCCAGTAGTATGAGCTGGCGGGGGGGCACAGATACGCAGTATTTT. As protein: CASSMSWRGGTDTQYF.

This sequence joins TRBV27 and TRBJ2-3; D is uncertain. The V end lost 2 bases, the J end lost 2 bases, and 5 bases lay between the germline ends. Germline CDR1 MNHEY, CDR2 SMNVEV (reference sequence). The CDR3 extends over 13 amino acids. The CDR3 DNA sequence: TGTGCCAGCAGTTTAACAGACACAGATACGCAGTATTTT. As protein: CASSLTDTDTQYF.

The rearrangement uses TRBV27 and TRBJ2-5; TRBD1 matches at 8 bases. J gave up 3 bases and V 2 bases, and 5 bases lay outside the gene matches. Germline V gene sequence: CDR1 MNHEY, CDR2 SMNVEV (reference sequence). The CDR3 is 15 residues long. The CDR3 is CASSLTSGGEETQYF. CDR3 DNA: TGTGCCAGCAGTTTAACGTCAGGGGGCGAAGAGACCCAGTACTTC.

CDR3 loop: CASSLSQTLPGSGANVLTF. CDR3 sequence (DNA): TGTGCCAGCAGCTTATCCCAAACCCTACCAGGCTCTGGGGCCAACGTCCTGACTTTC. The rearrangement links TRBV7-9 to TRBJ2-6; D unresolved. Germline CDR1 reads SEHNR; CDR2 reads FQNEAQ (reference sequence). The length of the CDR3 is 19 residues. The ends were cut back, 2 bases at V and 0 bases at J, with 17 bases in the middle.